This T cell receptor beta chain was recovered during a study of CD8 T cells in ankylosing spondylitis. V shed 5 bases, J shed 0 bases, and the junction held 8 bases outside the gene matches. The CDR3 runs 18 residues. CDR1 and CDR2 (germline): SGHTA, FQGTGA. TCR beta libraries were made by quantitative 5'-RACE with molecular barcodes. TCRdb processed the 5' RACE reads anew with MiXCR; each CDR3 protein has one entry. The sample holds some 330,000 distinct CDR3 sequences, approximately 8% seen once. Findings and limits, study-wide: One TCR beta motif, made up of several highly homologous variants, appeared characteristic of ankylosing spondylitis blood. Researchers reportedly found disease-linked clones significantly enriched in matched ankylosing spondylitis synovial fluid. Some motif variants had been reported before (in reactive arthritis synovial fluid and blood).

A remark on this clonotype: What it binds is unknown.

This chain connects TRBV7-3 to TRBJ2-6; 9 nucleotides agree with TRBD1. The TCR was taken from a male donor with ankylosing spondylitis. The specimen sequenced was blood, either unsorted or a sorted T cell fraction (not recorded which). The CDR3 region is CASSLRTGDVSGANVLTF. The CDR3 DNA reads as TGTGCCAGCAGCCTTAGGACAGGGGACGTCTCTGGGGCCAACGTCCTGACTTTC.